What follows is one T cell receptor beta chain and its context. The sample comes from a study of blood T cell repertoires in COVID-19. Germline V gene data show CDR1 as MNHNS and CDR2 as SASEGT. After removal of 3 bases from V and 2 bases from J, the junction contained 0 bases not matched to a gene. CDR3 length: 15 amino acids. TCRdb's copy holds only in-frame clones and misses some; the assay was immunoSEQ multiplex PCR. Of 120,000 or so clones listed, about 83% are singletons. The sequence was collected from a man aged 55-75 years with acute or convalescent COVID-19. The sample comprised peripheral blood. The chain links TRBV6-1 to TRBJ2-3; TRBD1 agrees at 12 bases. The CDR3 sequence: CASSEGQGATDTQYF. In nucleotides, the CDR3 is TGTGCCAGCAGTGAGGGACAGGGGGCCACAGATACGCAGTATTTT.